Listed here are 24 T cell receptor beta chains from one sample, sequenced in a study of OX40 agonist ivuxolimab in advanced cancers. The repertoire was sequenced with immunoSEQ multiplex PCR; TCRdb's copy has only in-frame clones and lacks some. Here the sample spans 40,000 to 60,000 clones, 88% being singletons. Sequences were derived from CD4+ or CD8+ T cells sorted from blood, sampled in a trial of the OX40 agonist ivuxolimab. All receptors derive from an adult with an advanced solid tumor such as melanoma, head and neck, liver or kidney cancer.

This clone was counted a few times. V usage is TRBV7-6 and J usage is TRBJ1-4; D ambiguous. Germline CDR1 is SGHVS and CDR2 is FNYEAQ. This CDR3 contains 15 residues. Trimming left V 1 base short and J 7 bases short, with 13 bases between. The CDR3 DNA sequence: TGTGCCAGCAGCTTAGGGTTTCACGGGCGTGAAAAACTGTTTTTT. This codes for CASSLGFHGREKLFF.

J is TRBJ1-1 and V is TRBV29-1; tentatively, D is TRBD1 (6 bases). The V gene's germline CDR1 is SQVTM and CDR2 ANQGSEA. This CDR3 is 8 amino acids long. The CDR3 coding sequence is TGCAGTACGGGACAAGGTTTCTTT. Its translation: CSTGQGFF. The whole variable domain, filled in from reference TRBV29-1 and TRBJ1-1, reads SAVISQKPSRDICQRGTSLTIQCQVDSQVTMMFWYRQQPGQSLTLIATANQGSEATYESGFVIDKFPISRPNLTFSTLTVSNMSPEDSSIYLCSTGQGFFGQGTRLTVV.

The V and J genes are TRBV19 and TRBJ1-6, with D possibly TRBD1 on 5 matching bases. V lost 8 bases, J lost 7 bases, and 9 bases lay in between. The germline CDR1 and CDR2 sequences are LNHDA and SQIVND (reference sequence). This CDR3 has 12 residues. The CDR3 sequence is CASWDLNSPLHF. The CDR3 DNA sequence: TGTGCCAGTTGGGACCTCAATTCACCCCTCCACTTT.

The CDR3 protein is CASSPSGGHTDTQYF. CDR3 DNA sequence: TGTGCCAGTAGTCCGAGCGGGGGGCACACAGATACGCAGTATTTT. The chain has TRBV19 and TRBJ2-3; 9 positions match TRBD2. This CDR3 comprises 15 residues. The ends lost 5 bases at V and 2 bases at J; junction bases unmatched: 5. Germline CDR1 reads LNHDA; CDR2 reads SQIVND (reference sequence).

Remarks on this clone: Distinct nucleotide sequences in the sample also encode this CDR3. The chain is built from TRBV20-1 and TRBJ1-3; no reliable D call. CDR3 length: 11 residues. V was shortened by 3 bases and J by 4 bases, with 4 bases between the two germline ends. CDR1 is DFQATT, CDR2 SNEGSKA, per germline (reference sequence). CDR3 amino acids: CSASNGNTIYF. CDR3 in DNA: TGCAGTGCTAGCAACGGAAACACCATATATTTT.

The rearrangement joins TRBV13 to TRBJ2-3; 12 nucleotides match TRBD2. This CDR3 is 17 amino acids long. From germline, CDR1 is PRHDT and CDR2 FYEKMQ (reference sequence). J gave up 5 bases and V 5 bases, and 11 bases lay outside the gene matches. The DNA for the CDR3 is TGTGCCAGCAGCGCCGGACTAGCGGGAATCCACTTAGATACGCAGTATTTT. Residues: CASSAGLAGIHLDTQYF.

The chain recombines TRBV5-1 with TRBJ2-7; D possibly corresponds to TRBD2 (7 bases). Germline V lookup: CDR1 SGHRS, CDR2 YFSETQ. The CDR3 is made up of 13 amino acids. The V end lost 0 bases, the J end lost 6 bases, and 10 bases lay between the germline ends. CDR3 residues: CASSLARGGEQYF. For the CDR3, the DNA is TGCGCCAGCAGCTTGGCTAGGGGGGGCGAGCAGTACTTC.

V and J are TRBV19 and TRBJ1-4, with unresolved D. Trimming pared 8 bases from V and 3 bases from J, leaving 13 bases between. Germline V gives CDR1 LNHDA, CDR2 SQIVND (reference sequence). This CDR3 contains 14 residues. The CDR3 is CASHRRMSNEKLFF. The CDR3 region has the DNA TGTGCCAGTCACCGACGGATGTCTAATGAAAAACTGTTTTTT.

The chain carries TRBV14 and TRBJ2-7; 13 nucleotides agree with TRBD2. Germline-derived CDR1 and CDR2 are SGHDN and FVKESK. V trimming: 2 bases; J trimming: 2 bases; junction bases outside the gene matches: 3. CDR3 length: 16 amino acids. For the CDR3, the DNA is TGTGCCAGCAGCCAAACCGGGACTAGCGGGGCCTACGAGCAGTACTTC. Its translation: CASSQTGTSGAYEQYF.

In nucleotides, the CDR3 is TGTGCCAGCAGCCCATCCGGCGCGGGAGCGGAGAGCGAGCAGTACTTC. It specifies CASSPSGAGAESEQYF. J is TRBJ2-7 and V is TRBV11-2; TRBD2 agrees at 7 bases. Germline trimming cut 5 bases from V and 6 bases from J; bases unmatched to any gene: 16. CDR1 and CDR2 (germline): SGHAT, FQNNGV. The CDR3 is 16 residues long.

DNA of the CDR3: TGTGCCAGCAGTTCCGGGACTACCTACAATGAGCAGTTCTTC. Protein product: CASSSGTTYNEQFF. This chain links TRBV6-5 with TRBJ2-1, with TRBD2 matching 7 bases. CDR1 MNHEY and CDR2 SVGAGI come from the germline V gene. Germline trimming cut 4 bases from V and 2 bases from J; bases unmatched to any gene: 2. The CDR3 is made up of 14 amino acids.

This CDR3 is CASSAPRGSYEQYF. The CDR3 DNA follows: TGTGCCAGCAGCGCTCCCAGAGGGTCCTACGAGCAGTACTTC. The chain has TRBV4-2 and TRBJ2-7; TRBD2 is a possible D gene (5 bases). The CDR3 has 14 residues. Deletions cut 5 bases from V and 1 base from J, with 12 bases between. CDR1 is LGHNA, CDR2 YNFKEQ, per germline.

This clone came up once. The chain has TRBV28 and TRBJ2-3; D is unclear. The CDR3 totals 14 residues. From germline, CDR1 is MDHEN and CDR2 SYDVKM. The V end lost 6 bases, the J end lost 0 bases, and 10 bases lay between the germline ends. The CDR3 DNA reads TGTGCCAGCAGCCCCCCCGGCAGCACAGATACGCAGTATTTT. It specifies CASSPPGSTDTQYF.

The chain couples TRBV4-2 to TRBJ2-5; 10 bases match TRBD2. Germline V gene data show CDR1 as LGHNA and CDR2 as YNFKEQ. J was trimmed by 5 bases and V by 9 bases; bases with no gene match: 6. The CDR3 loop spans 13 amino acids. Written as DNA, the CDR3 is TGTGCCAGTTCGAGCGGGGGGGTGGAGACCCAGTACTTC. This encodes CASSSGGVETQYF.

The chain joins TRBV5-1 to TRBJ1-3; the match to TRBD1 covers 8 bases. V lost 2 bases to trimming and J lost 3 bases; unmatched junction nucleotides: 4. This CDR3 has 15 residues. Germline assignment: CDR1 SGHRS and CDR2 YFSETQ. The CDR3 spells CASSFDRGRGNTIYF. CDR3 coding DNA: TGCGCCAGCAGCTTCGACAGGGGCCGTGGAAACACCATATATTTT.

The chain couples TRBV19 to TRBJ1-3; the D is unclear. Germline-derived CDR1 and CDR2 are LNHDA and SQIVND (reference sequence). The CDR3 loop spans 13 amino acids. V gave up 6 bases and J gave up 2 bases, with 8 bases separating them. Here the CDR3 reads CASSNEAGNTIYF. Here the CDR3 DNA reads TGTGCCAGTAGCAACGAAGCTGGAAACACCATATATTTT.

Only one count was recorded for this clone. The V gene is TRBV4-2, the J gene TRBJ2-1; the match to TRBD2 covers 12 bases. V shed 0 bases, J shed 8 bases, and the junction held 8 bases outside the gene matches. Per the germline V gene, CDR1 is LGHNA and CDR2 is YNFKEQ. CDR3 length: 17 amino acids. The CDR3 sequence is CASSQDLAGGLADEQFF. Written as DNA, the CDR3 is TGTGCCAGCAGCCAAGACCTAGCGGGGGGGCTAGCGGATGAGCAGTTCTTC.

This chain joins TRBV6-5 and TRBJ2-7; no reliable D call. Between the trimmed V and J ends, which lost 5 bases and 4 bases, there was a span of 6 bases. Germline CDR1 reads MNHEY; CDR2 reads SVGAGI. This CDR3 is built from 11 residues. CDR3 in amino acids: CASSDNYEQYF. As DNA, the CDR3 is TGTGCCAGCAGTGACAATTACGAGCAGTACTTC.

This clone was seen only a few times. The chain combines TRBV5-6 with TRBJ2-3; unclear D gene. Germline CDR1 and CDR2: SGHDT and YYEEEE. Trimming took 0 bases from V and 2 from J, leaving 13 bases between them. The CDR3 runs 16 residues. In DNA form, the CDR3 reads TGTGCCAGCAGCTTGGGGAGTAGGGTCTACACAGATACGCAGTATTTT. Translation gives CASSLGSRVYTDTQYF.

The chain recombines TRBV27 with TRBJ1-2; TRBD1 agrees at 8 bases. CDR1 is MNHEY, CDR2 SMNVEV, per germline (reference sequence). The ends lost 4 bases at V and 7 bases at J; junction bases unmatched: 8. The CDR3 contains 14 residues. The CDR3 coding sequence is TGTGCCAGCAGTTCTACGGACAGGGCGGGTGGCTACACCTTC. As protein: CASSSTDRAGGYTF.

The rearrangement uses TRBV18 and TRBJ1-3; no clear D. Trimming left V 2 bases short and J 3 bases short, with 11 bases between. Germline assignment: CDR1 KGHSH and CDR2 LQKENI. The CDR3 length is 15 residues. The CDR3 region has the DNA TGTGCCAGCTCACCATCACCTACGGGTGGAAACACCATATATTTT. This gives the protein CASSPSPTGGNTIYF.

The chain combines TRBV28 with TRBJ1-5, with no clear D. Germline assignment: CDR1 MDHEN and CDR2 SYDVKM. The length of the CDR3 is 12 residues. The V and J ends lost 7 bases and 0 bases respectively, with 4 bases between them. CDR3 in amino acids: CASTDSNQPQHF. The CDR3 DNA reads TGTGCCAGCACCGATAGCAATCAGCCCCAGCATTTT.

The V call is TRBV6-6, the J call TRBJ1-2; TRBD1 is a possible D gene (5 bases). The V gene's germline CDR1 is MNHNY and CDR2 SVGAGI (reference sequence). The CDR3 spans 13 residues. V shed 2 bases and J shed 2 bases, with 6 bases lying between them. The CDR3 nucleotides read TGTGCCAGCAGTTACGAGGGGAACTATGGCTACACCTTC. Translation: CASSYEGNYGYTF.

The chain couples TRBV18 to TRBJ2-3; D is unclear. Germline V gene data show CDR1 as KGHSH and CDR2 as LQKENI. Trimming took off 0 bases at V and 0 bases at J, with 7 bases between the two ends. There are 15 residues in the CDR3. DNA for the CDR3: TGTGCCAGCTCACCACCGTTCACTAGCACAGATACGCAGTATTTT. It yields the protein CASSPPFTSTDTQYF.